Below are 15 T cell receptor beta chains sequenced from a single sample in a study of post-analysis software for immune sequencing data (dated by TCRdb to the mid-2010s). Overall study outcomes, separate from this receptor: Significantly higher frequencies in patients than in controls were found for a few TRBV segments, including TRBV5-6, TRBV5-1 and TRBV20-1.

The library was made by PCR. Reads for this sample came from an Illumina HiSeq 2500. To reduce PCR and sequencing biases, unique molecular identifiers were incorporated into the TCR beta cDNA libraries. TCRdb took the public reads, trimmed them with fastp at Q25, ran MiXCR for clone calling and kept in-frame beta chains. Merged by CDR3 protein, the rows form single entries marked with the most common genes and DNA. This sample gives approximately 400,000 distinct CDR3 sequences in total; 30% to 45% of them show up just once. The top ten constitute roughly 12% of the sample. Antigen specificity for these receptors is unknown. Source material: blood. These receptors were collected from a girl aged 10 to 17 with multiple sclerosis.

This clonotype has a handful of counts. V and J are TRBV4-1 and TRBJ1-5; D ambiguous. The V gene lost 3 bases and the J gene lost 0 bases, with 9 bases spanning the gap. The V gene's germline CDR1 is MGHRA and CDR2 YSYEKL. The CDR3 length is 15 residues. CDR3 region: CASSHGRNSNQPQHF. In DNA, the CDR3 is TGCGCCAGCAGCCATGGACGGAATAGCAATCAGCCCCAGCATTTT.

The chain uses TRBV27 and TRBJ2-5; D is unresolved. This CDR3 spans 17 amino acids. The germline gives CDR1 MNHEY, CDR2 SMNVEV (reference sequence). Trimming cost V 3 bases and J 3 bases, with 20 bases left between them. The CDR3 DNA is TGTGCCAGCAGTTTCCGTTTTTATGGGGATGGCAAAGAGACCCAGTACTTC. Translating it yields CASSFRFYGDGKETQYF.

This clonotype was picked up a small number of times. This chain uses TRBV7-6 with TRBJ1-5, with a tentative D call TRBD1 (5 bases). CDR3 length equals 15 residues. Germline V gene lookup returns CDR1 SGHVS and CDR2 FNYEAQ. The V gene lost 5 bases and the J gene lost 5 bases, with 16 bases spanning the gap. The CDR3 sequence is CASSRRAGADQPQHF. The CDR3 DNA reads as TGTGCCAGCAGCCGGAGAGCCGGGGCGGATCAGCCCCAGCATTTT. The full variable domain, completed using reference TRBV7-6 and TRBJ1-5, is GAGVSQSPRYKVTKRGQDVALRCDPISGHVSLYWYRQALGQGPEFLTYFNYEAQQDKSGLPNDRFSAERPEGSISTLTIQRTEQRDSAMYRCASSRRAGADQPQHFGDGTRLSIL.

The gene calls are TRBV12-3 or TRBV12-4 and TRBJ1-2; D gene uncertain. Trimming took 5 bases from V and 1 from J, leaving 5 bases between them. This CDR3 has 12 amino acids. In DNA, the CDR3 is TGTGCCAGCAGTATGATTAACTATGGCTACACCTTC. Its protein product is CASSMINYGYTF.

This chain connects TRBV29-1 to TRBJ1-5, with D uncertain. Germline V gene sequence: CDR1 SQVTM, CDR2 ANQGSEA. Trimming cost V 0 bases and J 2 bases, with 14 bases left between them. This CDR3 has 16 residues. The CDR3 reads CSVEEGRAEGNQPQHF. The CDR3, as DNA: TGCAGCGTTGAAGAGGGAAGGGCAGAGGGCAATCAGCCCCAGCATTTT.

This clonotype was detected only a few times. CDR3 DNA sequence: TGCGCCAGCAGAGGGGGAAACAATGAGCAGTTCTTC. Protein: CASRGGNNEQFF. V and J are TRBV4-1 and TRBJ2-1; D is perhaps TRBD1 (6 bases). Germline V gene lookup returns CDR1 MGHRA and CDR2 YSYEKL. Trimming left V 6 bases short and J 5 bases short, with 8 bases between. The CDR3 covers 12 residues.

The chain couples TRBV7-4 to TRBJ1-1; tentative D call: TRBD1 (5 bases). V was trimmed by 3 bases and J by 1 base, leaving 15 bases between them. This CDR3 region has 16 residues. Germline values: CDR1 SGHVT, CDR2 SQSDAQ. CDR3 nucleotides: TGTGCCAGCAGCTTTACACTCGGGACGGCGAACACTGAAGCTTTCTTT. This sequence encodes CASSFTLGTANTEAFF. Variable domain in full (rest from reference TRBV7-4 and TRBJ1-1): GAGVSQSPRYKVAKRGRDVALRCDSISGHVTLYWYRQTLGQGSEVLTYSQSDAQRDKSGRPSGRFSAERPERSVSTLKIQRTEQGDSAVYLCASSFTLGTANTEAFFGQGTRLTVV.

J is TRBJ1-1 and V is TRBV5-1, with TRBD1 matching 10 bases. With 7 bases clipped from V and 0 bases from J, the junction kept 6 bases outside the gene matches. The CDR3 contains 15 residues. CDR1 and CDR2 (germline): SGHRS, YFSETQ. CDR3 amino acids: CASGTGEYMNTEAFF. In nucleotides, the CDR3 is TGCGCCAGCGGGACAGGGGAGTACATGAACACTGAAGCTTTCTTT.

The rearrangement links TRBV14 to TRBJ2-5; the match to TRBD2 covers 14 bases. The CDR3 has 19 amino acids. The V gene's germline CDR1 is SGHDN and CDR2 FVKESK. V was clipped by 4 bases and J by 0 bases; unmatched bases: 10. CDR3 loop: CASSLRRLAGGPYQETQYF. The CDR3, as DNA: TGTGCCAGCAGCCTACGGCGACTAGCGGGGGGGCCTTACCAAGAGACCCAGTACTTC.

The chain links TRBV7-9 to TRBJ2-5, with D uncertain. This CDR3 is built from 15 residues. CDR1 is SEHNR and CDR2 is FQNEAQ in the germline V gene (reference sequence). Deletions cut 1 base from V and 5 bases from J, with 14 bases between. Here the CDR3 DNA reads TGTGCCAGCAGCTTAGGCATCATAGAGTACGAGACCCAGTACTTC. It codes for CASSLGIIEYETQYF. Full variable domain (rest looked up from reference TRBV7-9 and TRBJ2-5): DTGVSQNPRHKITKRGQNVTFRCDPISEHNRLYWYRQTLGQGPEFLTYFQNEAQLEKSRLLSDRFSAERPKGSFSTLEIQRTEQGDSAMYLCASSLGIIEYETQYFGPGTRLLVL.

The chain joins TRBV11-2 to TRBJ2-3; D might be TRBD1 or TRBD2, each matching 6 bases. The germline V and J ends were trimmed by 4 bases and 4 bases, with 12 bases remaining between them. CDR3 size: 14 residues. Germline V gene sequence: CDR1 SGHAT, CDR2 FQNNGV. The CDR3 sequence is CASSSNRGPDTQYF. In DNA, the CDR3 is TGTGCCAGCAGCTCTAATCGGGGGCCAGATACGCAGTATTTT.

Only a few counts were recorded for this clonotype. This chain uses TRBV12-3 or TRBV12-4 with TRBJ2-1, with a possible D match to TRBD1 (5 bases). Trimming removed 6 bases from V and 10 bases from J, with 16 bases in between. The CDR3 contains 13 residues. As DNA, the CDR3 is TGTGCCAGCAGACTGACAGATCTCGTGGAGCAGTTCTTC. It encodes CASRLTDLVEQFF.

This clonotype was observed once. This sequence joins TRBV5-1 and TRBJ2-1; possible D gene TRBD1, 6 bases. The CDR3 runs to 15 residues. V lost 1 base, J lost 4 bases, and 12 bases lay in between. Germline V gene lookup returns CDR1 SGHRS and CDR2 YFSETQ. This CDR3 is CASSLRQEIYNEQFF. In DNA, the CDR3 is TGCGCCAGCAGCTTGAGACAGGAGATATACAATGAGCAGTTCTTC.

This clonotype was counted a few times. V and J are TRBV12-3 or TRBV12-4 and TRBJ2-7; 9 nucleotides align to TRBD1. With V trimmed by 4 bases and J by 6 bases, 10 bases remained unmatched. The CDR3 length is 15 residues. CDR3 sequence (DNA): TGTGCCAGCAGTTACGGGGGGACAGGGAGCTTCGAGCAGTACTTC. This gives the protein CASSYGGTGSFEQYF.

The rearrangement links TRBV20-1 to TRBJ2-1, with a possible D match to TRBD1 (5 bases). Trimming left V 0 bases short and J 1 base short, with 10 bases between. The CDR3 is 15 residues long. CDR1 and CDR2 from the germline V gene are DFQATT and SNEGSKA (reference sequence). The DNA for the CDR3 is TGCAGTGCTAGAGATCCGGCAGGGTCCTACAATGAGCAGTTCTTC. This gives the protein CSARDPAGSYNEQFF.